These T cell receptor beta chains were read from a single sample in a study of T cell responses to AZD1222 COVID-19 vaccine. Only in-frame clones appear in the TCRdb table, and some are missing; sequencing was by immunoSEQ multiplex PCR. The sample contains about 130,000 clones, over 90% of which appear only once. The specimen was peripheral blood, collected on day 0 of AZD1222 vaccination. Receptors were obtained from an adult in good health. Both conserved end residues are part of each CDR3. Fields, in order: CDR3 DNA, CDR3 protein, clone size, D gene, V gene, J gene. A D gene is named only where the DNA matches it firmly. Clone sizes are given selectively: once, few, many, or a class where the clone is expanded.

cdr3_nt: TGTGCCAGCAGCTTAAACGGGGGGTCGACCACAGATACGCAGTATTTT; cdr3_aa: CASSLNGGSTTDTQYF; clone_size: -; d_call: TRBD2; v_call: TRBV7-3; j_call: TRBJ2-3
cdr3_nt: TGTGCCAGCTCACCGAGGGGGACAGGGGCTAACTATGGCTACACCTTC; cdr3_aa: CASSPRGTGANYGYTF; clone_size: -; d_call: TRBD1; v_call: TRBV18; j_call: TRBJ1-2
cdr3_nt: TGTGCCAGCAGTGAACAAGCCACAGGGGGATCACCCCTCCACTTT; cdr3_aa: CASSEQATGGSPLHF; clone_size: -; d_call: TRBD1; v_call: TRBV6-1; j_call: TRBJ1-6
cdr3_nt: TGTGCCAGCAGTCGAGTACAGGGGCCCAGTGGCTACACCTTC; cdr3_aa: CASSRVQGPSGYTF; clone_size: -; d_call: TRBD1; v_call: TRBV6-5; j_call: TRBJ1-2
cdr3_nt: TGTGCCAGCGGGGACGGAGCGGGGGAAGACGAGCAGTACTTC; cdr3_aa: CASGDGAGEDEQYF; clone_size: few; d_call: TRBD2; v_call: TRBV2; j_call: TRBJ2-7
cdr3_nt: TGTGCCAGTAGTACCAAAAGCGGACAGGGGGCTTCACCCCTCCACTTT; cdr3_aa: CASSTKSGQGASPLHF; clone_size: -; d_call: TRBD1; v_call: TRBV19; j_call: TRBJ1-6
cdr3_nt: TGCAGTGCCCCCCGGGAGACTGAAGCTTTCTTT; cdr3_aa: CSAPRETEAFF; clone_size: -; d_call: -; v_call: TRBV20-1; j_call: TRBJ1-1
cdr3_nt: TGTGCCAGCAGTGTGTGGCAGGCCTACGAGCAGTACTTC; cdr3_aa: CASSVWQAYEQYF; clone_size: once; d_call: -; v_call: TRBV2; j_call: TRBJ2-7
cdr3_nt: TGTGCCAGCAGCGGACAGTCTCTGGGGGTAGGCTACACCTTC; cdr3_aa: CASSGQSLGVGYTF; clone_size: once; d_call: -; v_call: TRBV6-5; j_call: TRBJ1-2
cdr3_nt: TGTGCCAGCTCACGAGGACAGTTGAACACTGAAGCTTTCTTT; cdr3_aa: CASSRGQLNTEAFF; clone_size: -; d_call: -; v_call: TRBV18; j_call: TRBJ1-1
cdr3_nt: TGTGCCAGCAGCTTAGCGCTCAGGCAGGGTAATGAAAAACTGTTTTTT; cdr3_aa: CASSLALRQGNEKLFF; clone_size: -; d_call: -; v_call: TRBV7-9; j_call: TRBJ1-4
cdr3_nt: TGTGCCAGCAGTTTCGGGATTGAAGCTTTCTTT; cdr3_aa: CASSFGIEAFF; clone_size: -; d_call: -; v_call: TRBV12-3/TRBV12-4; j_call: TRBJ1-1
cdr3_nt: TGTGCCAGCAGTGAAGTTAGCGGGGGAAGCAATGAGCAGTTCTTC; cdr3_aa: CASSEVSGGSNEQFF; clone_size: once; d_call: TRBD2; v_call: TRBV6-4; j_call: TRBJ2-1
cdr3_nt: TGTGCCAGCAGCTTCAGAAGACAGGAGATGGGCTACACCTTC; cdr3_aa: CASSFRRQEMGYTF; clone_size: -; d_call: -; v_call: TRBV7-2; j_call: TRBJ1-2
cdr3_nt: TGTGCCAGCAGCTTGGAGGGATACGAGCAGTACTTC; cdr3_aa: CASSLEGYEQYF; clone_size: -; d_call: -; v_call: TRBV5-5; j_call: TRBJ2-7
cdr3_nt: TGTGCCAGCAGTTTAACGACTCTAGGAGCTTTCTTT; cdr3_aa: CASSLTTLGAFF; clone_size: once; d_call: -; v_call: TRBV12-3/TRBV12-4; j_call: TRBJ1-1
cdr3_nt: TGTGCCAGCAGCTCCCCGGGACCCTACTACAATGAGCAGTTCTTC; cdr3_aa: CASSSPGPYYNEQFF; clone_size: -; d_call: -; v_call: TRBV7-9; j_call: TRBJ2-1
cdr3_nt: TGTGCCATCGTAGCGGGGGGGCCCCTCTTCGAGCAGTACTTC; cdr3_aa: CAIVAGGPLFEQYF; clone_size: -; d_call: TRBD2; v_call: TRBV6-5; j_call: TRBJ2-7
cdr3_nt: TGTGCCAGCACCGTTGGTCCCGGGACCAACACCGGGGAGCTGTTTTTT; cdr3_aa: CASTVGPGTNTGELFF; clone_size: -; d_call: -; v_call: TRBV11-2; j_call: TRBJ2-2
cdr3_nt: TGTGCCATCACCCGGGACAGAAACAATTCACCCCTCCACTTT; cdr3_aa: CAITRDRNNSPLHF; clone_size: -; d_call: TRBD1; v_call: TRBV10-3; j_call: TRBJ1-6
cdr3_nt: TGTGCCAGCAGTTGGGTACAGGGAAACACTGAAGCTTTCTTT; cdr3_aa: CASSWVQGNTEAFF; clone_size: -; d_call: -; v_call: TRBV6-5; j_call: TRBJ1-1
cdr3_nt: TGCGCCAGCAGCTTGGCGTTTATAGGACAGAGCTACAATGAGCAGTTCTTC; cdr3_aa: CASSLAFIGQSYNEQFF; clone_size: -; d_call: -; v_call: TRBV5-1; j_call: TRBJ2-1
cdr3_nt: TGCGCCAGCAGCGGAGGGACAGGTCCTAACTATGGCTACACCTTC; cdr3_aa: CASSGGTGPNYGYTF; clone_size: -; d_call: TRBD1; v_call: TRBV5-1; j_call: TRBJ1-2
cdr3_nt: TGTGCCAGCAGCTTATTTGGGCCCACAGGTTCACCCCTCCACTTT; cdr3_aa: CASSLFGPTGSPLHF; clone_size: -; d_call: -; v_call: TRBV11-2; j_call: TRBJ1-6
cdr3_nt: TGTGCCAGCAGCTTAGATACAGGGTTATTGGGCTACACCTTC; cdr3_aa: CASSLDTGLLGYTF; clone_size: -; d_call: -; v_call: TRBV7-2; j_call: TRBJ1-2
cdr3_nt: TGTGCCAGCAGCCGAGCAAGAGGTGGGGGTTTGAACACTGAAGCTTTCTTT; cdr3_aa: CASSRARGGGLNTEAFF; clone_size: -; d_call: -; v_call: TRBV3-1/TRBV3-2; j_call: TRBJ1-1
cdr3_nt: TGTGCCAGCAGCGCAGGGTTTATGAGCAATCAGCCCCAGCATTTT; cdr3_aa: CASSAGFMSNQPQHF; clone_size: -; d_call: -; v_call: TRBV6-5; j_call: TRBJ1-5
cdr3_nt: TGCGCCAGCAGCGCCTTACAGCCCCCGAACACTGAAGCTTTCTTT; cdr3_aa: CASSALQPPNTEAFF; clone_size: -; d_call: -; v_call: TRBV5-1; j_call: TRBJ1-1
cdr3_nt: TGTGCCAGCAGGGGGACAGGGGCAGGCACTGAAGCTTTCTTT; cdr3_aa: CASRGTGAGTEAFF; clone_size: -; d_call: TRBD1; v_call: TRBV2; j_call: TRBJ1-1
cdr3_nt: TGTGCCAGCAGCCTACCGGACAGGGTCACTGAAGCTTTCTTT; cdr3_aa: CASSLPDRVTEAFF; clone_size: once; d_call: TRBD1; v_call: TRBV7-9; j_call: TRBJ1-1
cdr3_nt: TGCGCCAGCAGCTTGGACCCGGGACAGGGGTCCTACGAGCAGTACTTC; cdr3_aa: CASSLDPGQGSYEQYF; clone_size: -; d_call: TRBD1; v_call: TRBV5-1; j_call: TRBJ2-7
cdr3_nt: TGTGCCAGCAGAGGACTAGCTATTTCTAGCACAGATACGCAGTATTTT; cdr3_aa: CASRGLAISSTDTQYF; clone_size: -; d_call: TRBD2; v_call: TRBV27; j_call: TRBJ2-3
cdr3_nt: TGTGCCAGCAGCTTGTTCCGGACAGCCGGTCGCTATTCACCCCTCCACTTT; cdr3_aa: CASSLFRTAGRYSPLHF; clone_size: -; d_call: -; v_call: TRBV5-5; j_call: TRBJ1-6
cdr3_nt: TGTGCCACCAGCAGAGGGACAGGGGGTAATGAAAAACTGTTTTTT; cdr3_aa: CATSRGTGGNEKLFF; clone_size: -; d_call: TRBD1; v_call: TRBV15; j_call: TRBJ1-4
cdr3_nt: TGTGCCAGCAGCTTCCAAACCATGGGGACTGAAGCTTTCTTT; cdr3_aa: CASSFQTMGTEAFF; clone_size: -; d_call: -; v_call: TRBV2; j_call: TRBJ1-1
cdr3_nt: TGTGCCAGCAGCAAAGCAGCCCGCCTCAGATACGAGCAGTACTTC; cdr3_aa: CASSKAARLRYEQYF; clone_size: -; d_call: -; v_call: TRBV21-1; j_call: TRBJ2-7
cdr3_nt: TGTGCCAGTAGTACCGACAGGGCCGGAAACACCATATATTTT; cdr3_aa: CASSTDRAGNTIYF; clone_size: -; d_call: TRBD1; v_call: TRBV19; j_call: TRBJ1-3
cdr3_nt: TGTGCCAGCAGCCCGAGGGGACAGGGGTTGGGAAACACCATATATTTT; cdr3_aa: CASSPRGQGLGNTIYF; clone_size: -; d_call: TRBD1; v_call: TRBV7-6; j_call: TRBJ1-3
cdr3_nt: TGTGCCAGCTCAAAAGACAGGGGAAACGAGCAGTACTTC; cdr3_aa: CASSKDRGNEQYF; clone_size: -; d_call: TRBD1; v_call: TRBV18; j_call: TRBJ2-7
cdr3_nt: TGTGCCAGCAGCTTGGGAGCCAGCTCCTACAATGAGCAGTTCTTC; cdr3_aa: CASSLGASSYNEQFF; clone_size: -; d_call: -; v_call: TRBV5-5; j_call: TRBJ2-1
cdr3_nt: TGTGCCATCAGTGAGGGCCTCGATCAGCCCCAGCATTTT; cdr3_aa: CAISEGLDQPQHF; clone_size: -; d_call: -; v_call: TRBV10-3; j_call: TRBJ1-5
cdr3_nt: TGTGCCAGCAAAGTTAGGGCCAGGGGGTCTGAAGCTTTCTTT; cdr3_aa: CASKVRARGSEAFF; clone_size: -; d_call: TRBD1; v_call: TRBV2; j_call: TRBJ1-1